The 10 T cell receptor beta chains below come from one sample, sequenced in a study of blood T cell repertoires in COVID-19. Data came from immunoSEQ multiplex PCR; TCRdb stores just in-frame clones and leaves some out. Found here are approximately 300,000 clones, about 90% of them singletons; the top ten hold around 4.5%. The sequenced material came from PBMCs or T cells enriched from blood (not recorded which). The receptors were gathered from a woman between 18 and 29 years old with acute COVID-19.

This clone appeared once. V and J are TRBV19 and TRBJ2-5; D is undetermined. The germline CDR1 and CDR2 sequences are LNHDA and SQIVND (reference sequence). CDR3 size: 16 residues. Trimming removed 1 base from V and 4 bases from J, with 16 bases in between. The CDR3 loop reads CASSIGSFGNGETQYF. CDR3 in DNA: TGTGCCAGTAGTATAGGTAGTTTCGGTAACGGAGAGACCCAGTACTTC.

The V call is TRBV5-1, the J call TRBJ1-2, with 8 positions matching TRBD1. After removal of 4 bases from V and 4 bases from J, the junction contained 6 bases not matched to a gene. Germline V gene lookup returns CDR1 SGHRS and CDR2 YFSETQ. The CDR3 spans 14 residues. CDR3 DNA: TGCGCCAGCAGCGGGCAGGGGGCGAGCTATGGCTACACCTTC. As protein: CASSGQGASYGYTF. The variable domain in full, completed from reference TRBV5-1 and TRBJ1-2, reads KAGVTQTPRYLIKTRGQQVTLSCSPISGHRSVSWYQQTPGQGLQFLFEYFSETQRNKGNFPGRFSGRQFSNSRSEMNVSTLELGDSALYLCASSGQGASYGYTFGSGTRLTVV.

This clone was observed a few times. The rearrangement links TRBV7-3 to TRBJ1-1; D is unclear. Trimming took off 5 bases at V and 4 bases at J, with 14 bases between the two ends. The CDR3 is 14 residues long. Germline values: CDR1 SGHTA, CDR2 FQGTGA. Here the CDR3 DNA reads TGTGCCAGCAGCCCTGCGGGGTTCGGCACTGAAGCTTTCTTT. It yields the protein CASSPAGFGTEAFF.

This chain links TRBV27 with TRBJ1-1, with 7 bases that match TRBD1. Germline assignment: CDR1 MNHEY and CDR2 SMNVEV (reference sequence). There are 13 residues in the CDR3. Losses at the gene ends were 4 bases for V and 7 bases for J; bases not matched to a gene: 6. The CDR3 DNA reads as TGTGCCAGCAGTTCCATCCGGGACAGTGAAGCTTTCTTT. It yields the protein CASSSIRDSEAFF.

The CDR3 bases are TGCGCCAGCCAGACAGGGAGCTCCTACGAGCAGTACTTC. It specifies CASQTGSSYEQYF. The chain is built from TRBV5-1 and TRBJ2-7; 7 nucleotides match TRBD1. The germline CDR1 and CDR2 sequences are SGHRS and YFSETQ. V lost 7 bases to trimming and J lost 0 bases; unmatched junction nucleotides: 4. This CDR3 contains 13 residues.

This clone appeared once. The genes are TRBV27 and TRBJ2-3, with 9 bases that match TRBD2. Germline V gene data show CDR1 as MNHEY and CDR2 as SMNVEV (reference sequence). This CDR3 is 15 amino acids long. V was clipped by 0 bases and J by 5 bases; unmatched bases: 3. The CDR3 DNA follows: TGTGCCAGCAGTTTATCGGCTAGCGGGGTAGATACGCAGTATTTT. It specifies CASSLSASGVDTQYF.

The chain joins TRBV6-6 to TRBJ2-2; D is ambiguous. With 4 bases removed from V and 1 base from J, the gap between germline ends came to 10 bases. Germline lookup yields CDR1 MNHNY and CDR2 SVGAGI (reference sequence). CDR3 size: 15 residues. The CDR3 DNA sequence: TGTGCCAGCAGTTTTGACATCTTGAACACCGGGGAGCTGTTTTTT. It specifies CASSFDILNTGELFF.

The V gene is TRBV5-6, the J gene TRBJ1-2; TRBD1 aligns across 7 bases. Losses at the gene ends were 4 bases for V and 8 bases for J; bases not matched to a gene: 8. This CDR3 is 13 amino acids long. Looked up from germline, CDR1 is SGHDT and CDR2 is YYEEEE. In DNA, the CDR3 is TGTGCCAGCAGCCCTGACAGGGCTTGGGGCTACACCTTC. Residues: CASSPDRAWGYTF.

The chain carries TRBV10-3 and TRBJ2-7; D is unresolved. The CDR3 runs 12 residues. V dropped 4 bases and J dropped 2 bases, with 6 bases sitting between them. Germline CDR1 reads ENHRY; CDR2 reads SYGVKD. The CDR3 sequence: CAISARTYEQYF. DNA of the CDR3: TGTGCCATCAGTGCTAGGACCTACGAGCAGTACTTC.

This chain connects TRBV6-1 to TRBJ1-1; the D is unclear. CDR3 length equals 15 residues. The V gene lost 1 base and the J gene lost 1 base, with 10 bases spanning the gap. The germline V gene encodes CDR1 MNHNS and CDR2 SASEGT. The DNA of the CDR3 is TGTGCCAGCAGTGAAGTCGAGGGCTCGAACACTGAAGCTTTCTTT. Translation: CASSEVEGSNTEAFF.